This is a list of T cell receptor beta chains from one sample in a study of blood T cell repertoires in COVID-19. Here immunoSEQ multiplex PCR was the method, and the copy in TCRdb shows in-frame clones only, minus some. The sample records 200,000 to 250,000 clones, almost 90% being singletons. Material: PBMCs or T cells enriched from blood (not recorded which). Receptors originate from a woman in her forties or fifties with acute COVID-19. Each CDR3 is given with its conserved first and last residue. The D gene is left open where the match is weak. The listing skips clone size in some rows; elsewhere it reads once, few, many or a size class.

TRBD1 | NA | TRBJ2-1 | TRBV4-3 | CASSQNPGQGYEQFF | TGCGCCAGCAGCCAAAATCCGGGACAGGGGTATGAGCAGTTCTTC
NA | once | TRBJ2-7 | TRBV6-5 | CASSPNKKYIYEQYF | TGTGCCAGCAGTCCCAACAAAAAGTATATTTACGAGCAGTACTTC
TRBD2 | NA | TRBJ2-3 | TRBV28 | CASSFLTSGGMNTQYF | TGTGCCAGCAGTTTCCTGACTAGCGGGGGGATGAATACGCAGTATTTT
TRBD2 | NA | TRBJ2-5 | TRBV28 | CASRPGGVETQYF | TGTGCCAGCAGACCGGGGGGGGTGGAGACCCAGTACTTC
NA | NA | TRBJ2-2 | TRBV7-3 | CASSSGSGELFF | TGTGCCAGCAGCTCAGGATCCGGGGAGCTGTTTTTT
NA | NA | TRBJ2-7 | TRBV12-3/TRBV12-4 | CASGGQSSYEQYF | TGTGCCAGCGGCGGACAGAGCTCCTACGAGCAGTACTTC
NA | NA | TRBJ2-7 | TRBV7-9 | CASSFQGLEGAEQYF | TGTGCCAGCAGCTTCCAGGGACTAGAGGGGGCCGAGCAGTACTTC
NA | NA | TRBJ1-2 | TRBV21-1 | CASSNGPETNGYTF | TGTGCCAGCAGCAACGGGCCCGAGACTAATGGCTACACCTTC
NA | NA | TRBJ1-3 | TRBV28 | CASSSPGVDSGNTIYF | TGTGCCAGCAGTTCCCCTGGAGTGGACTCTGGAAACACCATATATTTT
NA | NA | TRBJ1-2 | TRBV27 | CASSYTGIGYTF | TGTGCCAGCAGTTACACAGGGATTGGCTACACCTTC
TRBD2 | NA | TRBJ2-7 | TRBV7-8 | CASSLPGTSGYEQYF | TGTGCCAGCAGCTTACCCGGGACTAGCGGCTACGAGCAGTACTTC
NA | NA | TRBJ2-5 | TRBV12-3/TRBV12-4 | CASSTDSPGTQYF | TGTGCCAGCAGTACGGACAGCCCGGGAACCCAGTACTTC
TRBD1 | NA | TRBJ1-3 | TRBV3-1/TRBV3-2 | CASRRQGSGNTIYF | TGTGCCAGCAGAAGACAGGGATCTGGAAACACCATATATTTT
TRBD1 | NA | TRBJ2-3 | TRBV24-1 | CATGDRVLTDTQYF | TGTGCCACCGGTGACAGGGTACTAACAGATACGCAGTATTTT
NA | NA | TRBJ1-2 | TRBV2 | CASSGPSTNYGYTF | TGTGCCAGCAGTGGGCCAAGTACTAACTATGGCTACACCTTC
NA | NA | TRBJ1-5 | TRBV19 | CASSIWVRGGSNQPQHF | TGTGCCAGTAGTATCTGGGTCCGGGGGGGCTCCAATCAGCCCCAGCATTTT
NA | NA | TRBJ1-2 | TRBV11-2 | CASSPYHGVTFYGYTF | TGTGCCAGCAGCCCCTACCACGGGGTTACCTTCTATGGCTACACCTTC
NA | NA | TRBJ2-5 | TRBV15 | CATSRDTRETQYF | TGTGCCACCAGCAGAGATACCCGGGAGACCCAGTACTTC
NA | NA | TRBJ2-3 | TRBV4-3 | CASSPTNQGSFRRDTQYF | TGCGCCAGCAGCCCGACAAATCAGGGTAGTTTTAGGCGAGATACGCAGTATTTT
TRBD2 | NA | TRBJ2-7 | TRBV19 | CASSAGLDLYEQYF | TGTGCCAGTAGTGCCGGACTAGACCTCTACGAGCAGTACTTC
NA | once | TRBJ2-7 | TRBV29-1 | CSVEPGVGEQYF | TGCAGCGTTGAGCCAGGGGTCGGCGAGCAGTACTTC
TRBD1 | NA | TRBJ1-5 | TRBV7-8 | CASSLAGTGNGIQPQHF | TGTGCCAGCAGCTTAGCGGGGACAGGGAATGGAATTCAGCCCCAGCATTTT
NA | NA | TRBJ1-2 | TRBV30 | CASYDSSYGYTF | TGTGCCTCCTACGACTCGAGTTATGGCTACACCTTC
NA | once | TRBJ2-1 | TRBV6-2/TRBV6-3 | CASSYIDNEQFF | TGTGCCAGCAGTTACATAGACAATGAGCAGTTCTTC
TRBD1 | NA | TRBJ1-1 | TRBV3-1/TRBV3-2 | CASSQVAGGNTEAFF | TGTGCCAGCAGCCAAGTAGCAGGGGGGAACACTGAAGCTTTCTTT
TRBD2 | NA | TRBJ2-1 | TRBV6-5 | CASHGLAAWNEQFF | TGTGCCAGCCATGGGCTAGCGGCCTGGAATGAGCAGTTCTTC
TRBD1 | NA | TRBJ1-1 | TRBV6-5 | CASSYSGTGRTEAFF | TGTGCCAGCAGTTACTCCGGGACAGGGAGGACTGAAGCTTTCTTT
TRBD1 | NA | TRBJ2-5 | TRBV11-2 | CASSFTGEETQYF | TGTGCCAGCAGCTTCACAGGGGAAGAGACCCAGTACTTC
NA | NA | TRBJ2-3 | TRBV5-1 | CASSLVAPGYTDTQYF | TGCGCCAGCAGCTTGGTGGCCCCAGGATACACAGATACGCAGTATTTT
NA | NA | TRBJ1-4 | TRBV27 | CASSFSANPPYEKLFF | TGTGCCAGCAGTTTTAGTGCAAACCCCCCCTATGAAAAACTGTTTTTT
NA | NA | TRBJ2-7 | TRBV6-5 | CASSYSITSPYEQYF | TGTGCCAGCAGTTACTCGATCACTTCCCCCTACGAGCAGTACTTC
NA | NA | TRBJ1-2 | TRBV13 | CASSWQRSGYTF | TGTGCCAGCAGCTGGCAGCGGTCCGGCTACACCTTC
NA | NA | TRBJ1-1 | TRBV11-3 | CASSSNREEAFF | TGTGCCAGCAGCTCCAACAGGGAAGAAGCTTTCTTT
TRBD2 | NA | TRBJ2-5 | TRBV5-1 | CATTRLAGEEETQYF | TGCGCCACCACCCGACTAGCGGGAGAGGAAGAGACCCAGTACTTC
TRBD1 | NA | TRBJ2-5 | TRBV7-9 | CASSPRTGLETQYF | TGTGCCAGCAGCCCAAGGACAGGGTTAGAGACCCAGTACTTC
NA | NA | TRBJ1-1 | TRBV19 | CASTTEGIEAFF | TGTGCCAGCACAACGGAGGGTATTGAAGCTTTCTTT
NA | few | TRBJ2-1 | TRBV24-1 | CATGRTGLRSEQFF | TGTGCCACCGGTAGAACCGGACTGAGATCTGAGCAGTTCTTC
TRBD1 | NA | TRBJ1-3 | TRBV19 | CASNQGGATGNTIYF | TGTGCCAGTAACCAAGGGGGCGCGACTGGAAACACCATATATTTT
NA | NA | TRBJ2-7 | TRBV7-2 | CASSWKGGANPYEQYF | TGTGCCAGCAGCTGGAAGGGGGGGGCAAACCCCTACGAGCAGTACTTC
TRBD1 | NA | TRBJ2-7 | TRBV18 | CASSPQRIRPGTGYYEQYF | TGTGCCAGCTCACCACAGAGGATCCGTCCCGGGACAGGGTACTACGAGCAGTACTTC
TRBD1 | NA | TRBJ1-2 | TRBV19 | CASSAQGKDYGYTF | TGTGCCAGTAGTGCACAGGGGAAAGACTATGGCTACACCTTC
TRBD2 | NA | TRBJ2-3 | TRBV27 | CASVKLAGGPHTQYF | TGTGCCAGCGTAAAGCTAGCGGGAGGGCCTCATACGCAGTATTTT
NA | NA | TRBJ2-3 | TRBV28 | CASSLAGQSLGTDTQYF | TGTGCCAGCAGTTTAGCAGGACAGTCCTTAGGGACAGATACGCAGTATTTT
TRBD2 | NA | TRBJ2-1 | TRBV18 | CASSLAGDYNEQFF | TGTGCCAGCTCTCTAGCGGGAGACTACAATGAGCAGTTCTTC
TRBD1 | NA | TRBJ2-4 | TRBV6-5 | CASSFDRGAKNIQYF | TGTGCCAGCAGTTTCGACAGGGGGGCCAAAAACATTCAGTACTTC
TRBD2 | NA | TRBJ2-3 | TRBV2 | CASSGGLAGNTDTQYF | TGTGCCAGCAGTGGGGGACTAGCGGGGAACACAGATACGCAGTATTTT
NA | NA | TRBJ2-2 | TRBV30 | CAWRSGYSNTGELFF | TGTGCCTGGCGATCGGGATATTCGAACACCGGGGAGCTGTTTTTT
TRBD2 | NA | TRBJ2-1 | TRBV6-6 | CASSSTSERNEQFF | TGTGCCAGCAGCTCGACTAGCGAGCGGAATGAGCAGTTCTTC
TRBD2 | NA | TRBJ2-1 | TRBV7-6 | CASSPSGTSSYNEQFF | TGTGCCAGCAGCCCAAGCGGGACCAGCTCCTACAATGAGCAGTTCTTC
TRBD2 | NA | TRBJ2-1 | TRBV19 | CASSRGLAGGRSSYNEQFF | TGTGCCAGTAGTAGGGGACTAGCGGGAGGCCGAAGCTCCTACAATGAGCAGTTCTTC
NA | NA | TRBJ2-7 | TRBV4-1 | CASGQAVAYEQYF | TGCGCCAGCGGGCAGGCCGTCGCCTACGAGCAGTACTTC